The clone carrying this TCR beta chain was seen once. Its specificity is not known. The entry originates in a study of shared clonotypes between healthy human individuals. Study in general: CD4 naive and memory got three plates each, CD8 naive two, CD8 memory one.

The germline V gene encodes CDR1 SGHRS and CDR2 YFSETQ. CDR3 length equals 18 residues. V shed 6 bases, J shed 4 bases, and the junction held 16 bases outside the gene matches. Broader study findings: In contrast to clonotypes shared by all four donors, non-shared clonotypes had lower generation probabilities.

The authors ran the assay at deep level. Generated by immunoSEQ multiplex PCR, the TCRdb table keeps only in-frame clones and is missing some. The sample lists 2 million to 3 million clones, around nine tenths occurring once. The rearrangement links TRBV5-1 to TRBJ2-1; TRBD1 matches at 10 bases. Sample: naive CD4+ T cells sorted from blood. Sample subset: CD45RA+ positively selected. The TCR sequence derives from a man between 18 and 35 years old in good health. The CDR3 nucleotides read TGCGCCAGCACCACCCCCCCGGGACAGGGGTTTTCGTACAATGAGCAGTTCTTC. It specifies CASTTPPGQGFSYNEQFF. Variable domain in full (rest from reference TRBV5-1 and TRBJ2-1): KAGVTQTPRYLIKTRGQQVTLSCSPISGHRSVSWYQQTPGQGLQFLFEYFSETQRNKGNFPGRFSGRQFSNSRSEMNVSTLELGDSALYLCASTTPPGQGFSYNEQFFGPGTRLTVL.